This TCR beta chain was obtained from a study of spatial heterogeneity in lung cancer. Study results and limitations: The authors estimated that approximately 7% of tumor T cells were covered for alpha chains and approximately 14% for beta chains. Intratumoral expanded alpha and beta TCR counts were found to track tumor mutation counts.

Ten or more counts support this clonotype. What it binds is not known. This CDR3 is built from 14 residues. Looked up from germline, CDR1 is SGHDT and CDR2 is YYEEEE. After removal of 4 bases from V and 5 bases from J, the junction contained 6 bases not matched to a gene. Time point specified: sample taken at primary tumor resection. There were 70 to 80 donors, all of them untreated patients with early-stage non-small cell lung cancer. Unsorted whole RNA samples from tumor, nontumor lung or frozen PBMC were sequenced. Every TCR cDNA molecule bore a unique molecular identifier. TCRdb independently ran MiXCR on the 5' RACE reads; one entry per CDR3 protein. The sample yields about 10,000 distinct CDR3 sequences, about 6.9% seen once.

This clonotype originated in a male donor with early-stage non-small cell lung cancer. This chain uses TRBV5-6 with TRBJ2-5, with 9 positions matching TRBD1. The sample here was lung tumor tissue, taken at surgery. CDR3 bases: TGTGCCAGCAGCGGGACAGGGCCATTGGAGACCCAGTACTTC. Amino acids: CASSGTGPLETQYF.